This entry concerns a single TCR beta chain. With 60 Vbeta and 13 Jbeta primers, the PCR was carried out. Assay used: immunoSEQ multiplex PCR; TCRdb lists only in-frame clones, some missing. The repertoire has 100,000 to 150,000 clones, about 73% of them found once; the top ten carry over 5%. The data were obtained in a study of cytomegalovirus exposure and HLA in healthy donors. Germline trimming cut 4 bases from V and 8 bases from J; bases unmatched to any gene: 5. This CDR3 region has 12 residues. Germline CDR1 is SGHRS and CDR2 is YFSETQ. The sequenced sample consisted of PBMCs. The gene calls are TRBV5-1 and TRBJ1-2; 7 bases match TRBD1. The sequence was obtained from a woman aged 40 to 55 in good health and CMV-seronegative. CDR3 bases: TGCGCCAGCAGCCCCCGGGGACAGGGCTACACCTTC. This translates into CASSPRGQGYTF. Variable domain in full (rest from reference TRBV5-1 and TRBJ1-2): KAGVTQTPRYLIKTRGQQVTLSCSPISGHRSVSWYQQTPGQGLQFLFEYFSETQRNKGNFPGRFSGRQFSNSRSEMNVSTLELGDSALYLCASSPRGQGYTFGSGTRLTVV.